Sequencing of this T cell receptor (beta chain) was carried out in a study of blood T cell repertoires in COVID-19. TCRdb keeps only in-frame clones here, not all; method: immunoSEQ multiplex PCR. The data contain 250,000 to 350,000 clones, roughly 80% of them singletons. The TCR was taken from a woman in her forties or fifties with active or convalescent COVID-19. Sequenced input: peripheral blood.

The CDR3 loop reads CASSLAWLVRGRDTGELFF. Here the CDR3 DNA reads TGTGCCAGCAGCTTAGCCTGGTTGGTGCGGGGCAGGGACACCGGGGAGCTGTTTTTT. This sequence joins TRBV7-9 and TRBJ2-2; TRBD2 might be the D (6 bases). This CDR3 has 19 amino acids. V was cut by 0 bases and J by 3 bases, with 20 bases left in between. Germline values: CDR1 SEHNR, CDR2 FQNEAQ (reference sequence).